These 19 T cell receptor beta chains originate from one sample sequenced in a study of blood T cell repertoires in COVID-19. Profiled with immunoSEQ multiplex PCR; TCRdb holds only in-frame clones, not every one. Of some 100,000 clones detected, under 90% appear once; the ten largest clones hold around 1.5%. Sequenced input: peripheral blood. These receptors came from a human donor with active COVID-19. The donor label of this sample is uncertain.

With regard to this clone: A read error may produce the germline difference seen at one junction end. V gene TRBV7-7 combines with J gene TRBJ2-5; 8 bases match TRBD1. The CDR3 runs 15 residues. Germline values: CDR1 SSHAT, CDR2 FNYEAQ (reference sequence). The CDR3 loop is CASSSTQGAGETQYF. The CDR3 DNA reads TGTGCTAGCAGCTCAACGCAGGGGGCAGGGGAGACCCAGTACTTC.

This chain joins TRBV4-3 and TRBJ2-2, with a weak D call TRBD1 (6 bases). This CDR3 spans 14 amino acids. Trimming left V 3 bases short and J 1 base short, with 6 bases between. Per germline, CDR1 LGHNA and CDR2 YSLEER. The CDR3 protein is CASSQGQNTGELFF. CDR3 coding DNA: TGCGCCAGCAGCCAGGGACAGAACACCGGGGAGCTGTTTTTT.

The chain uses TRBV9 and TRBJ2-1, with 11 bases aligning to TRBD2. Losses at the gene ends were 0 bases for V and 7 bases for J; bases not matched to a gene: 3. Per germline, CDR1 SGDLS and CDR2 YYNGEE. This CDR3 is built from 15 residues. Here the CDR3 DNA reads TGTGCCAGCAGCGTAGGACTAGCGGGACATAATGAGCAGTTCTTC. Its translation is CASSVGLAGHNEQFF.

The chain couples TRBV27 to TRBJ1-3; D gene unclear. This CDR3 spans 13 amino acids. Deletions cut 5 bases from V and 0 bases from J, with 5 bases between. The V gene's germline CDR1 is MNHEY and CDR2 SMNVEV (reference sequence). The CDR3 loop reads CASSLLSGNTIYF. DNA for the CDR3: TGTGCCAGCAGTCTCCTCTCTGGAAACACCATATATTTT.

The gene calls are TRBV4-1 and TRBJ1-5; D might be TRBD1 (6 bases). The germline gives CDR1 MGHRA, CDR2 YSYEKL. The V end was cut by 0 bases, the J end by 3 bases, with 15 bases between. The CDR3 runs 17 residues. This CDR3 reads CASSQDTPRGINQPQHF. CDR3 DNA: TGCGCCAGCAGCCAAGATACGCCTAGGGGGATCAATCAGCCCCAGCATTTT.

This chain joins TRBV19 and TRBJ2-2, with 8 bases that match TRBD1. The CDR3 contains 15 residues. V lost 6 bases to trimming and J lost 1 base; unmatched junction nucleotides: 4. The germline gives CDR1 LNHDA, CDR2 SQIVND (reference sequence). In nucleotides, the CDR3 is TGTGCCAGTAGGAGAGGGACAGGGAACACCGGGGAGCTGTTTTTT. It translates to CASRRGTGNTGELFF.

The rearrangement joins TRBV19 to TRBJ2-3; D perhaps matches TRBD2 (5 bases). Trimming took off 6 bases at V and 2 bases at J, with 15 bases between the two ends. The CDR3 spans 15 residues. The germline V gene has CDR1 LNHDA and CDR2 SQIVND (reference sequence). DNA of the CDR3: TGTGCCAGTAGCCCCGGGGTTGGGTCCACAGATACGCAGTATTTT. This encodes CASSPGVGSTDTQYF. The full variable domain, with the rest looked up from reference TRBV19 and TRBJ2-3, is DGGITQSPKYLFRKEGQNVTLSCEQNLNHDAMYWYRQDPGQGLRLIYYSQIVNDFQKGDIAEGYSVSREKKESFPLTVTSAQKNPTAFYLCASSPGVGSTDTQYFGPGTRLTVL.

This rearrangement joins TRBV4-3 to TRBJ2-3; TRBD1 matches at 8 bases. Germline-derived CDR1 and CDR2 are LGHNA and YSLEER. The CDR3 is made up of 16 amino acids. V lost 2 bases and J lost 7; bases outside the gene matches: 11. CDR3 in amino acids: CASSQYSAGGEYTQYF. CDR3 DNA: TGCGCCAGCAGCCAATATTCGGCAGGGGGCGAATATACGCAGTATTTT.

V is TRBV12-3 or TRBV12-4 and J is TRBJ2-3, with a weak D call TRBD2 (6 bases). The CDR3 sequence is 13 residues long. Trimming took off 5 bases at V and 2 bases at J, with 8 bases between the two ends. Here the CDR3 DNA reads TGTGCCAGCAGTCGGGACTTCACAGATACGCAGTATTTT. Translated: CASSRDFTDTQYF.

A word on this clone: The CDR3 ends on some other residue instead of the conserved phenylalanine or tryptophan, so this is likely a read error. This chain joins TRBV7-9 and TRBJ2-3, with 10 bases lining up with TRBD1. Matching the DNA end better, TRBJ1-6 makes the J call doubtful. This CDR3 has 13 amino acids. CDR1 is SEHNR and CDR2 is FQNEAQ in the germline V gene (reference sequence). DNA for the CDR3: TGTGCCAGCAGCTCCCGGGACAGGGGCTCTCTCCACCTT. It codes for CASSSRDRGSLHL.

The chain couples TRBV4-3 to TRBJ2-2, with 10 nucleotides matching TRBD1. V was pared by 0 bases and J by 3 bases, with 7 bases of the junction left unmatched. This CDR3 comprises 18 residues. The germline V gene encodes CDR1 LGHNA and CDR2 YSLEER. The CDR3 DNA sequence: TGCGCCAGCAGCCAAGATTTGGCCGGACAGGGGGACACCGGGGAGCTGTTTTTT. It translates to CASSQDLAGQGDTGELFF.

This chain links TRBV11-2 with TRBJ2-5, with 7 bases that match TRBD2. CDR3 length: 16 residues. CDR1 is SGHAT, CDR2 FQNNGV, per germline. V lost 3 bases and J lost 1; bases outside the gene matches: 8. CDR3 coding DNA: TGTGCCAGCAGCTTCTATGGCGGGGGAGCCCAAGAGACCCAGTACTTC. Amino acid sequence: CASSFYGGGAQETQYF. Full variable domain (outside the CDR3, taken from reference TRBV11-2 and TRBJ2-5): EAGVAQSPRYKIIEKRQSVAFWCNPISGHATLYWYQQILGQGPKLLIQFQNNGVVDDSQLPKDRFSAERLKGVDSTLKIQPAKLEDSAVYLCASSFYGGGAQETQYFGPGTRLLVL.

On this clone: This same CDR3 is encoded by further DNA sequences in the sample. The chain recombines TRBV19 with TRBJ2-2; D unclear. Germline CDR1 LNHDA, CDR2 SQIVND (reference sequence). CDR3 length: 16 amino acids. Trimming pared 2 bases from V and 2 bases from J, leaving 12 bases between. The CDR3 DNA is TGTGCCAGTAGTATATTAGGAAGCGCAAACACCGGGGAGCTGTTTTTT. The encoded protein is CASSILGSANTGELFF.

The chain joins TRBV15 to TRBJ2-5; D may be TRBD2 (5 bases). The CDR3 has 14 amino acids. The germline CDR1 and CDR2 sequences are LNHNV and YYDKDF (reference sequence). V was cut by 0 bases and J by 5 bases, with 10 bases left in between. In DNA form, the CDR3 reads TGTGCCACCAGCAGAGACCAAGGAGGTGAGACCCAGTACTTC. This translates into CATSRDQGGETQYF.

The V and J genes are TRBV11-2 and TRBJ2-7; 9 positions agree with TRBD2. With V trimmed by 5 bases and J by 0 bases, 5 bases remained unmatched. Germline CDR1 reads SGHAT; CDR2 reads FQNNGV. The CDR3 contains 15 residues. As DNA, the CDR3 is TGTGCCAGCAGCCGACCGGGACTAGCCTCCTACGAGCAGTACTTC. Amino acid sequence: CASSRPGLASYEQYF.

V and J are TRBV7-8 and TRBJ2-1; D gene unclear. Per germline, CDR1 SGHVS and CDR2 FQNEAQ. There are 16 residues in the CDR3. V lost 4 bases, J lost 7 bases, and 20 bases lay in between. As DNA, the CDR3 is TGTGCCAGCAGCTCACAACTAATTAACCCCTCTAATGAGCAGTTCTTC. Translating it yields CASSSQLINPSNEQFF.

The genes are TRBV7-3 and TRBJ1-1; D ambiguous. Deletions cut 2 bases from V and 5 bases from J, with 9 bases between. Germline CDR1 reads SGHTA; CDR2 reads FQGTGA. The CDR3 loop spans 13 amino acids. CDR3 DNA: TGTGCCAGCAGCTTATGGCAGACTACTGAAGCTTTCTTT. Translated: CASSLWQTTEAFF. Full variable domain (remainder filled in from reference TRBV7-3 and TRBJ1-1): GAGVSQTPSNKVTEKGKYVELRCDPISGHTALYWYRQSLGQGPEFLIYFQGTGAADDSGLPNDRFFAVRPEGSVSTLKIQRTERGDSAVYLCASSLWQTTEAFFGQGTRLTVV.

The V gene is TRBV7-9, the J gene TRBJ2-3; tentatively, D is TRBD1 (5 bases). Deletions cut 5 bases from V and 3 bases from J, with 18 bases between. Per the germline V gene, CDR1 is SEHNR and CDR2 is FQNEAQ (reference sequence). This CDR3 is built from 16 residues. The CDR3 here is CASSPGTGRVTDTQYF. DNA of the CDR3: TGTGCCAGCAGCCCCGGAACGGGCAGGGTAACAGATACGCAGTATTTT.

The rearrangement uses TRBV10-2 and TRBJ2-7, with a tentative D call TRBD2 (5 bases). The CDR3 is 14 amino acids. The germline gives CDR1 WSHSY, CDR2 SAAADI. Trimming pared 7 bases from V and 0 bases from J, leaving 13 bases between. CDR3 nucleotides: TGCGCCAGCATTACCGACGAGGGCTCCTACGAGCAGTACTTC. Its protein product is CASITDEGSYEQYF.